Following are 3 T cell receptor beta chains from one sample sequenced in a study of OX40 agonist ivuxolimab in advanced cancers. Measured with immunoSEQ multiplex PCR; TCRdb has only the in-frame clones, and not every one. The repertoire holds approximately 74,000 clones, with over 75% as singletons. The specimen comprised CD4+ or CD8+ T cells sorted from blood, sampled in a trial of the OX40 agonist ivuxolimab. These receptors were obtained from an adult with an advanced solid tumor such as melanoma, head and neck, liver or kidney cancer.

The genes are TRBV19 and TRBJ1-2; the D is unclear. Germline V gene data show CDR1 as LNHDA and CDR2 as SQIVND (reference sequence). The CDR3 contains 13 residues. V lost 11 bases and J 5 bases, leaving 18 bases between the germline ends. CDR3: CAARGGERYGYTF. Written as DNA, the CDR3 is TGTGCCGCCCGGGGTGGGGAGCGGTATGGCTACACCTTC.

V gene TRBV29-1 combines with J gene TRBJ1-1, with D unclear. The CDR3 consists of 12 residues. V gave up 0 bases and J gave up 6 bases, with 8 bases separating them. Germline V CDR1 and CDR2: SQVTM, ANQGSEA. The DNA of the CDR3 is TGCAGCGTTGAAGATTGGGCGGCTGAAGCTTTCTTT. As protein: CSVEDWAAEAFF.

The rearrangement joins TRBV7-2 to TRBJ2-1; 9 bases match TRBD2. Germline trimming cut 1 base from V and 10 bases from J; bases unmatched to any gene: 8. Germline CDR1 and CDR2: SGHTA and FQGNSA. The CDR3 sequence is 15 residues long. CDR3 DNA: TGTGCCAGCAGCTTAGGTTCTGCGGGGGGGAGCGAGCAGTTCTTC. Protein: CASSLGSAGGSEQFF. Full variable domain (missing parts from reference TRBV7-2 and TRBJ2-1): GAGVSQSPSNKVTEKGKDVELRCDPISGHTALYWYRQSLGQGLEFLIYFQGNSAPDKSGLPSDRFSAERTGGSVSTLTIQRTQQEDSAVYLCASSLGSAGGSEQFFGPGTRLTVL.